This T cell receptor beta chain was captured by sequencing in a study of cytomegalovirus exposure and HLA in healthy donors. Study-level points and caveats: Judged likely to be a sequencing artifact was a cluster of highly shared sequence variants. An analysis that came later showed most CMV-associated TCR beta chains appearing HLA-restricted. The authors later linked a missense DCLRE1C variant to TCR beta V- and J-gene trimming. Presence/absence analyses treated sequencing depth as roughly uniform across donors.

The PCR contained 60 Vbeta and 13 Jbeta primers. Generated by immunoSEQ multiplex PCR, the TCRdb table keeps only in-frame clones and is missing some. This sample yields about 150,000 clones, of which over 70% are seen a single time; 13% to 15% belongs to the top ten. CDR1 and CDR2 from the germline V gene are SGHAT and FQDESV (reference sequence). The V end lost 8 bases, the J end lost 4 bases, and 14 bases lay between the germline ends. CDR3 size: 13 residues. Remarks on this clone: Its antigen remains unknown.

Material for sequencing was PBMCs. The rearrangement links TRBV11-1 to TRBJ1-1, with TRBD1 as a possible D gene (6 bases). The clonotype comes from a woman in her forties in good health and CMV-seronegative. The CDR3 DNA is TGTGCCAGCCGAGGGGGGGTTGGCACTGAAGCTTTCTTT. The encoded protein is CASRGGVGTEAFF.